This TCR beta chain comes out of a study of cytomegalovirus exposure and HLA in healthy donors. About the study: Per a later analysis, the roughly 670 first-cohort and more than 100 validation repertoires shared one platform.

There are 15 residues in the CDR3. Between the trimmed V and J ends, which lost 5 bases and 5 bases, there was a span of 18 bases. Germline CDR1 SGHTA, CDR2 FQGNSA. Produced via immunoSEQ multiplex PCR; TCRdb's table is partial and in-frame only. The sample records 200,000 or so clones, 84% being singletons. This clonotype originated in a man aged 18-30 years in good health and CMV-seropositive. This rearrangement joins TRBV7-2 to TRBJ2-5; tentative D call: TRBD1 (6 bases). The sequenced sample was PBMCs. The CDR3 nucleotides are TGTGCCAGCAGCCGCGTTACAGGGCCGGGCGAGACCCAGTACTTC. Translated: CASSRVTGPGETQYF.